A single sample gave rise to the 10 T cell receptor beta chains below, sequenced in a study of early T cells in non-severe SARS-CoV-2 infection. In TCRdb, the 5' RACE reads were re-called with MiXCR into one record per CDR3 protein. Of tens of thousands of distinct CDR3 sequences listed, 5% to 6.5% are singletons. The sample here was whole blood, taken at baseline. These receptor sequences come from an adult who was a healthcare worker with PCR-confirmed SARS-CoV-2 infection or an uninfected control (not recorded which).

V is TRBV7-9 and J is TRBJ2-1, with D perhaps matching TRBD2 (6 bases). Germline CDR1 is SEHNR and CDR2 is FQNEAQ (reference sequence). The CDR3 spans 14 residues. V was trimmed by 1 base and J by 3 bases, leaving 7 bases between them. CDR3 in DNA: TGTGCCAGCAGCTTAGTAGCGGACTACAATGAGCAGTTCTTC. Translated: CASSLVADYNEQFF.

This clonotype showed up many times. The chain links TRBV7-8 to TRBJ2-2, with 12 bases identical to TRBD2. CDR1 and CDR2 from the germline V gene are SGHVS and FQNEAQ. The trim removed 5 bases at V and 2 bases at J, leaving 18 bases unmatched. CDR3 length: 21 amino acids. The CDR3 loop reads CASSRQQIHPGLAGNTGELFF. The CDR3 bases are TGTGCCAGCAGCCGGCAACAGATACACCCGGGACTAGCGGGTAACACCGGGGAGCTGTTTTTT.

The chain combines TRBV5-1 with TRBJ2-1; unclear D gene. V was trimmed by 0 bases and J by 4 bases, leaving 5 bases between them. Germline V lookup: CDR1 SGHRS, CDR2 YFSETQ. This CDR3 comprises 13 residues. CDR3 nucleotides: TGCGCCAGCAGCTTGGCGGTATACAATGAGCAGTTCTTC. This gives the protein CASSLAVYNEQFF.

This clonotype was seen many times. The chain couples TRBV12-3 or TRBV12-4 to TRBJ2-3; D gene ambiguous. V was clipped by 6 bases and J by 0 bases, with 4 bases between them. This CDR3 is built from 12 residues. The CDR3 loop reads CASRLSTDTQYF. CDR3 nucleotides: TGTGCCAGCAGGCTGAGCACAGATACGCAGTATTTT.

This clonotype was counted only a few times. Just one base apart from a much larger clone, this may be a read error. V gene TRBV6-5 combines with J gene TRBJ1-6; D is unresolved. Per germline, CDR1 MNHEY and CDR2 SVGAGI. The CDR3 length is 14 residues. The CDR3 sequence is CASRGSPYNSSLHF. The CDR3 DNA reads as TGTGCCAGCAGGGGGAGTCCCTATAATTCATCCCTCCACTTT.

This clonotype has ten or more counts. J is TRBJ2-3 and V is TRBV20-1; TRBD2 might be the D (5 bases). V lost 6 bases to trimming and J lost 8 bases, with 24 bases between them. Germline V gene data show CDR1 as DFQATT and CDR2 as SNEGSKA (reference sequence). CDR3 length: 15 amino acids. The CDR3, as DNA: TGCAGTGCCCCACCAGCGGACCGCCCTGAGGTTACGCAGTATTTT. Translated, it gives CSAPPADRPEVTQYF.

This chain links TRBV7-8 with TRBJ2-7, with D unclear. Germline CDR1 SGHVS, CDR2 FQNEAQ. V lost 1 base, J lost 3 bases, and 13 bases lay in between. The CDR3 is 15 residues long. This CDR3 is CASSLVESSVYEQYF. The CDR3 DNA reads TGTGCCAGCAGCTTAGTCGAGTCGTCCGTCTACGAGCAGTACTTC.

The rearrangement joins TRBV18 to TRBJ2-7; no firm D call. The CDR3 runs to 14 residues. The V end was cut by 3 bases, the J end by 0 bases, with 9 bases between. From germline, CDR1 is KGHSH and CDR2 LQKENI. CDR3 sequence reads: CASSPGLSSYEQYV. In DNA form, the CDR3 reads TGTGCCAGCTCACCGGGGTTAAGCTCCTACGAGCAGTACGTC.

The table lists this clonotype with many counts. The CDR3 is CASSSNAGGDNEQFF. The CDR3 DNA is TGCGCCAGCAGCTCAAACGCGGGAGGAGACAATGAGCAGTTCTTC. The J gene is TRBJ2-1, the V gene TRBV5-1; 8 bases line up with TRBD2. Germline CDR1 and CDR2: SGHRS and YFSETQ. Trimming at V came to 3 bases and at J to 5 bases, leaving 7 bases not matched to a gene. This CDR3 contains 15 residues.

This clonotype occurred many times. The chain has TRBV29-1 and TRBJ2-3; 11 nucleotides align to TRBD1. Germline-derived CDR1 and CDR2 are SQVTM and ANQGSEA. The CDR3 runs to 15 residues. V shed 4 bases and J 3 bases; nucleotides not matched to a gene: 6. CDR3 sequence reads: CSVGFGTGGTDTQYF. The DNA of the CDR3 is TGCAGCGTTGGTTTCGGGACAGGGGGTACAGATACGCAGTATTTT.